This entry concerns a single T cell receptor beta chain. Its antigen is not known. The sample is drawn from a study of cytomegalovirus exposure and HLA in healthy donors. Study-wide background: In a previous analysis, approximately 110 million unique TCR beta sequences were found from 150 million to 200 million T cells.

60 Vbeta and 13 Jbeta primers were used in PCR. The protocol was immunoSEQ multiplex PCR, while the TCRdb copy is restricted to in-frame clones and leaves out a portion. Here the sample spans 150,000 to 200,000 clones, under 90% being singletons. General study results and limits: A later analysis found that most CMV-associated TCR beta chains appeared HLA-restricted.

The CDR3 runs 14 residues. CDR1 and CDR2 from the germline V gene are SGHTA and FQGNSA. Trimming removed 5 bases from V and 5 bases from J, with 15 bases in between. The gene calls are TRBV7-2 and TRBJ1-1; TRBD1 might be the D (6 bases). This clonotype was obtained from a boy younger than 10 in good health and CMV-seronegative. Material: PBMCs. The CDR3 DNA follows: TGTGCCAGCAGCCCCGGGGGGGCAGGGACTGAAGCTTTCTTT. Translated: CASSPGGAGTEAFF. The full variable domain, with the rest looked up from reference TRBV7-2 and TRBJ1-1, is GAGVSQSPSNKVTEKGKDVELRCDPISGHTALYWYRQSLGQGLEFLIYFQGNSAPDKSGLPSDRFSAERTGGSVSTLTIQRTQQEDSAVYLCASSPGGAGTEAFFGQGTRLTVV.